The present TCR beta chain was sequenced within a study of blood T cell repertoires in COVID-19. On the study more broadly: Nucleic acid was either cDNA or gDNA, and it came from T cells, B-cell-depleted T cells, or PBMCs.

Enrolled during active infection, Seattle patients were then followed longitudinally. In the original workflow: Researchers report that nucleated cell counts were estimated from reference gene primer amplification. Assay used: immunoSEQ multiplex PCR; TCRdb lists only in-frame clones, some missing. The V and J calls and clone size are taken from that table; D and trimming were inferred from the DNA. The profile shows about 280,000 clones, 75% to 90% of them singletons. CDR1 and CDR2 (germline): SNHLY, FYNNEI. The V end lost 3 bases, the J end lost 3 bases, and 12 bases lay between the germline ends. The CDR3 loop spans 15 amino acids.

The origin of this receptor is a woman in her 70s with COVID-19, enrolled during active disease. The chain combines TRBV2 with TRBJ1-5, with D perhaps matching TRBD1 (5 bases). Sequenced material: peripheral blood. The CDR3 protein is CASSDSSDNNQPQHF. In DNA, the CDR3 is TGTGCCAGCAGTGATTCCTCGGACAACAATCAGCCCCAGCATTTT.